The 23 T cell receptor beta chains reported below all come from one sample, sequenced in a study of blood T cells in healthy people across ages (dated by TCRdb to the mid-2010s). The library was made by 5' RACE. TCRdb lists the instrument as Illumina HiSeq 2500. A second PCR of roughly 7 to 12 cycles was performed with a sample-barcoded 5' primer and a J-beta primer mix. The public reads were reanalyzed by TCRdb: fastp trimming at Q25, MiXCR alignment, in-frame beta chains only. Every entry covers one CDR3 protein and lists the most common genes and DNA from its rows. In this sample the table shows fewer than 950,000 distinct CDR3 sequences, roughly 50% of which occur a single time. The top ten clones comprise about 42% of the sample. Sequences were obtained from blood. These receptors originate from an elderly man in good health.

Here the CDR3 reads CSARGLTSGRTLVDEQFF. CDR3 nucleotides: TGCAGTGCTAGAGGTTTAACTAGCGGGAGAACCCTTGTAGATGAGCAGTTCTTC. The chain joins TRBV20-1 to TRBJ2-1, with 11 bases fitting TRBD2. The length of the CDR3 is 18 residues. Germline CDR1 is DFQATT and CDR2 is SNEGSKA (reference sequence). With 1 base clipped from V and 8 bases from J, the junction kept 16 bases outside the gene matches.

A single count supports this clonotype. The CDR3, as DNA: TGCGCCAGCAGTGGGACAGGGGATAATGAGCAGTACTTC. Amino acid sequence: CASSGTGDNEQYF. This chain uses TRBV10-2 with TRBJ2-5, with 9 bases fitting TRBD1. This CDR3 region has 13 residues. Germline V gives CDR1 WSHSY, CDR2 SAAADI. V lost 4 bases to trimming and J lost 11 bases; unmatched junction nucleotides: 8.

This clonotype has a handful of counts. The chain joins TRBV5-5 to TRBJ2-5, with 7 bases matching TRBD2. CDR3 size: 14 residues. The germline CDR1 and CDR2 sequences are SGHKS and YYEKEE (reference sequence). Trimming took 0 bases from V and 11 from J; bases not matched to a gene: 10. The CDR3 DNA sequence: TGTGCCAGCAGCTTGGCTAGCGGTACTACGACGCAGTACTTC. This gives the protein CASSLASGTTTQYF.

This clonotype has only a few counts. J is TRBJ2-5 and V is TRBV20-1; 8 positions agree with TRBD2. The CDR3 covers 14 residues. The germline gives CDR1 DFQATT, CDR2 SNEGSKA (reference sequence). V dropped 0 bases and J dropped 3; count of bases not matched to a gene: 3. CDR3: CSAREGGRKETQYF. The CDR3 DNA follows: TGCAGTGCTAGAGAAGGCGGGAGGAAAGAGACCCAGTACTTC.

The table lists this clonotype with a few counts. V usage is TRBV5-1 and J usage is TRBJ2-4; D is unresolved. Germline CDR1 SGHRS, CDR2 YFSETQ. The CDR3 loop spans 14 amino acids. V was trimmed by 0 bases and J by 0 bases, leaving 4 bases between them. Here the CDR3 DNA reads TGCGCCAGCAGCTTGGGTATAGCCAAAAACATTCAGTACTTC. Amino acids: CASSLGIAKNIQYF.

J is TRBJ2-3 and V is TRBV9; 11 bases agree with TRBD2. CDR1 and CDR2 (germline): SGDLS, YYNGEE. There are 18 residues in the CDR3. With 4 bases clipped from V and 4 bases from J, the junction kept 14 bases outside the gene matches. The CDR3 nucleotides are TGTGCCAGCAGCCTCAGGACTAGCGGGCCCTATCCACCAGATACGCAGTATTTT. Protein: CASSLRTSGPYPPDTQYF.

Concerning this clonotype: A junction end diverges from the germline sequence, so it may reflect a read error. DNA for the CDR3: TGCGCCAGCAGCCAAGACCGGGGACAGGTATACAGTGAGCAGTTCTTC. This translates into CASSQDRGQVYSEQFF. The rearrangement joins TRBV4-1 to TRBJ2-1; 8 bases agree with TRBD1. CDR3 length equals 16 residues. Germline CDR1 MGHRA, CDR2 YSYEKL.

V usage is TRBV29-1 and J usage is TRBJ2-2, with D maybe TRBD1 (6 bases). V lost 4 bases and J lost 6, with 18 bases in between. Looked up from germline, CDR1 is SQVTM and CDR2 is ANQGSEA. The CDR3 has 15 residues. The DNA of the CDR3 is TGCAGCGTTGCCCAAGAGGGGGAGTTCGCCGGGGAGCTGTTTTTT. Protein: CSVAQEGEFAGELFF.

This clonotype was observed a single time. DNA of the CDR3: TGTGCCAGCAGCAAAATCAAACAGATACAAGAGACCCAGTACTTC. It specifies CASSKIKQIQETQYF. V gene TRBV21-1 combines with J gene TRBJ2-5. TRBV21-1 constitutes a pseudogene. The CDR3 spans 15 residues.

The chain is built from TRBV25-1 and TRBJ2-3, with a tentative D call TRBD1 (6 bases). The V gene lost 4 bases and the J gene lost 4 bases, with 15 bases spanning the gap. The germline CDR1 and CDR2 sequences are MGHDK and SYGVNS. The CDR3 consists of 15 residues. CDR3 residues: CASSGTESFPDTQYF. The CDR3 bases are TGTGCCAGCAGTGGGACAGAGTCCTTCCCAGATACGCAGTATTTT. The full variable domain, completed using reference TRBV25-1 and TRBJ2-3, is EADIYQTPRYLVIGTGKKITLECSQTMGHDKMYWYQQDPGMELHLIHYSYGVNSTEKGDLSSESTVSRIRTEHFPLTLESARPSHTSQYLCASSGTESFPDTQYFGPGTRLTVL.

The genes are TRBV27 and TRBJ2-7; D may be TRBD1 or TRBD2 (5 bases each). CDR3 size: 14 residues. The V end lost 6 bases, the J end lost 2 bases, and 14 bases lay between the germline ends. The germline V gene encodes CDR1 MNHEY and CDR2 SMNVEV (reference sequence). CDR3: CASRSGTIPYEQYF. The CDR3 DNA follows: TGTGCCAGCAGGTCCGGGACCATACCCTACGAGCAGTACTTC.

This clonotype was seen more than once but under ten times. The CDR3 sequence is CASGPGQGRTGELFF. CDR3 in DNA: TGTGCTAGTGGCCCCGGACAGGGACGCACCGGGGAGCTGTTTTTT. The chain joins TRBV12-5 to TRBJ2-2, with 8 nucleotides matching TRBD1. The CDR3 loop spans 15 amino acids. Looked up from germline, CDR1 is LGHNT and CDR2 is FRNRAP. The V gene end was trimmed by 6 bases and the J gene end by 4 bases; junction bases not matched to a gene: 7.

The rearrangement links TRBV6-6 to TRBJ1-6; 8 bases map to TRBD1. J was trimmed by 8 bases and V by 6 bases; bases with no gene match: 6. The germline CDR1 and CDR2 sequences are MNHNY and SVGAGI (reference sequence). The CDR3 covers 14 residues. The CDR3 sequence is CASSPQGVYSPLHF. The CDR3 nucleotides are TGTGCCAGCAGCCCACAGGGGGTATATTCACCCCTCCACTTT.

The chain joins TRBV12-3 or TRBV12-4 to TRBJ2-7, with no clear D. The V end was cut by 3 bases, the J end by 10 bases, with 13 bases between. This CDR3 comprises 12 residues. The CDR3: CASSLGPSGQYF. The CDR3 DNA reads as TGTGCCAGCAGTTTGGGCCCTTCCGGACAGTACTTC.

The CDR3 DNA is TGTGCCAGCAGTACAGGGGGGGGTTCAACAGATACGCAGTATTTT. This sequence encodes CASSTGGGSTDTQYF. This rearrangement joins TRBV2 to TRBJ2-3; maybe TRBD1 (8 bases). V lost 5 bases to trimming and J lost 3 bases, with 15 bases between them. The CDR3 sequence is 15 residues long. The V gene's germline CDR1 is SNHLY and CDR2 FYNNEI.

The CDR3 is CASSGDRGKSDYGYTF. CDR3 sequence (DNA): TGTGCCAGCAGCGGAGACAGGGGGAAGTCGGACTATGGCTACACCTTC. The chain couples TRBV12-3 or TRBV12-4 to TRBJ1-2, with TRBD1 identical over 9 bases. CDR3 length equals 16 residues. V shed 6 bases and J 3 bases; nucleotides not matched to a gene: 11.

The gene calls are TRBV6-6 and TRBJ2-7; TRBD1 matches 7 bases. Per the germline V gene, CDR1 is MNHNY and CDR2 is SVGAGI (reference sequence). CDR3 length: 14 amino acids. Germline trimming cut 2 bases from V and 2 bases from J; bases unmatched to any gene: 3. CDR3 sequence reads: CASSYEGTAYEQYF. CDR3 DNA: TGTGCCAGCAGTTACGAAGGGACAGCCTACGAGCAGTACTTC.

The V and J genes are TRBV7-3 and TRBJ2-4, with 8 positions matching TRBD2. This CDR3 comprises 15 residues. CDR1 SGHTA and CDR2 FQGTGA come from the germline V gene. V lost 5 bases and J lost 4; bases outside the gene matches: 7. The CDR3 reads CASSPPGLGKNIQYF. DNA for the CDR3: TGTGCCAGCAGCCCACCGGGACTAGGGAAAAACATTCAGTACTTC.

A single count supports this clonotype. The CDR3, as DNA: TGCGCCAGCAGCTTGGGGGGGCTCACTAATGAAAAACTGTTTTTT. Protein sequence: CASSLGGLTNEKLFF. The genes are TRBV5-1 and TRBJ1-4; tentatively, D is TRBD1 (6 bases). CDR3 length: 15 residues. V was clipped by 0 bases and J by 2 bases, with 8 bases between them. The germline V gene encodes CDR1 SGHRS and CDR2 YFSETQ.

The chain employs TRBV27 and TRBJ2-7, with TRBD2 matching 7 bases. V lost 8 bases and J lost 1; bases outside the gene matches: 11. The CDR3 sequence is 15 residues long. Germline V gene lookup returns CDR1 MNHEY and CDR2 SMNVEV (reference sequence). In DNA form, the CDR3 reads TGTGCCAGCTCATCCCGCGGGACTATTTCCTACGAGCAGTACTTC. It codes for CASSSRGTISYEQYF.

CDR3 amino acids: CVSASGRALGQYF. CDR3 DNA: TGTGTGTCTGCTAGCGGGAGGGCGCTGGGGCAGTACTTC. This chain uses TRBV28 with TRBJ2-4; the match to TRBD2 covers 12 bases. Germline CDR1 MDHEN, CDR2 SYDVKM. The CDR3 is made up of 13 amino acids.

The gene calls are TRBV15 and TRBJ2-7, with 10 nucleotides matching TRBD1. Near its end, the DNA agrees better with TRBJ2-1, so the J call may be wrong. CDR3 length: 15 residues. CDR1 and CDR2 from the germline V gene are LNHNV and YYDKDF (reference sequence). The CDR3 region is CATSGGQGGLGEQFF. The CDR3 coding sequence is TGTGCCACCAGCGGAGGACAGGGGGGGTTGGGCGAGCAGTTCTTC.

The J gene is TRBJ2-1, the V gene TRBV12-3 or TRBV12-4; TRBD2 matches at 8 bases. V trimming: 5 bases; J trimming: 10 bases; junction bases outside the gene matches: 10. The CDR3 is made up of 14 amino acids. The chain's CDR3 is CASSASVGTREQFF. CDR3 coding DNA: TGTGCCAGCAGTGCGTCTGTGGGGACTAGAGAGCAGTTCTTC.